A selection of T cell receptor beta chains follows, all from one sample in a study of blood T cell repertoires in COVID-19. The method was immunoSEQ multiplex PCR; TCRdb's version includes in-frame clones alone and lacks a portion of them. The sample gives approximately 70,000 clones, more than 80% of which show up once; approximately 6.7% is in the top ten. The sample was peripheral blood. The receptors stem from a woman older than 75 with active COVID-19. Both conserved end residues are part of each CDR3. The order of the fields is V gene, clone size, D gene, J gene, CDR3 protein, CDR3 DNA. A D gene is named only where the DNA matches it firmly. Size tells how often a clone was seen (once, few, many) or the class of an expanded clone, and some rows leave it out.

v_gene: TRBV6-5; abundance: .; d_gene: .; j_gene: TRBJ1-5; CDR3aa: CASSQGARWPQHF; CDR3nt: TGTGCCAGCAGCCAAGGGGCCCGCTGGCCCCAGCATTTT
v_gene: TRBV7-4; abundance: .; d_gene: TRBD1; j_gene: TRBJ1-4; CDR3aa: CASSLGAGGRVNEKLFF; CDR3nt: TGTGCCAGCAGCTTAGGGGCAGGGGGAAGGGTTAATGAAAAACTGTTTTTT
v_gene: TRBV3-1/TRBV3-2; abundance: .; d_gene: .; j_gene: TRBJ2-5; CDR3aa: CASSQQSRGIQETQYF; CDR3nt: TGTGCCAGCAGCCAACAAAGCAGGGGCATCCAAGAGACCCAGTACTTC
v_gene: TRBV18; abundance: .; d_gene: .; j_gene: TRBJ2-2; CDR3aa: CASSRTRGTGELFF; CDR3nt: TGTGCCAGCTCACGCACCCGAGGCACCGGGGAGCTGTTTTTT
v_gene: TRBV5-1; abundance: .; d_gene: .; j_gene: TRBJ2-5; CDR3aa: CASSPGVAQTQETQYF; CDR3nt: TGCGCCAGCAGCCCAGGGGTAGCACAAACCCAAGAGACCCAGTACTTC
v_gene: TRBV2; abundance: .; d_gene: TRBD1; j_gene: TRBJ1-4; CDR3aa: CASSGQGFNEKLFF; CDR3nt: TGTGCCAGCAGCGGACAGGGGTTTAATGAAAAACTGTTTTTT
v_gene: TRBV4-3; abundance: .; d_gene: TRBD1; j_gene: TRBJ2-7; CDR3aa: CASSQQDRVGEQYF; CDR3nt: TGCGCCAGCAGCCAACAGGACAGGGTCGGCGAGCAGTACTTC
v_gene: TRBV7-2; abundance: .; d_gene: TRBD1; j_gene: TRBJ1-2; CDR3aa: CASSPQGYLGYTF; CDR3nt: TGTGCCAGCAGCCCACAGGGGTACTTAGGCTACACCTTC
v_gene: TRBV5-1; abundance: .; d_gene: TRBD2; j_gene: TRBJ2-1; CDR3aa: CASNLAGGFDEQFF; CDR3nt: TGCGCCAGCAACCTAGCGGGAGGGTTCGATGAGCAGTTCTTC
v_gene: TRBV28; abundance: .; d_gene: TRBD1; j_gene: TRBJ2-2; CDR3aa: CASVSTGPNTGELFF; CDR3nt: TGTGCCAGCGTCTCGACAGGGCCGAACACCGGGGAGCTGTTTTTT
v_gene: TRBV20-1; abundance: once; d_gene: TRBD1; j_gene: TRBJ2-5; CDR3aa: CSANDRGRETQYF; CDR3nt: TGCAGTGCTAATGACAGGGGGCGAGAGACCCAGTACTTC
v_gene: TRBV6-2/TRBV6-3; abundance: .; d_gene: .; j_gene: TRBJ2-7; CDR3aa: CASSIQAPYEQYF; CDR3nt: TGTGCCAGCAGCATACAGGCCCCCTACGAGCAGTACTTC
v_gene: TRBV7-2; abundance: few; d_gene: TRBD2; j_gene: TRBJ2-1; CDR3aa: CASSLTSGNNEQFF; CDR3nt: TGTGCCAGCAGCTTGACTAGCGGGAACAATGAGCAGTTCTTC
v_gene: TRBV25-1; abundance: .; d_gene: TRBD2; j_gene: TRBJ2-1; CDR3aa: CASSARTSGSRDEQFF; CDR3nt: TGTGCCAGCAGTGCTCGGACTAGCGGGAGTCGGGATGAGCAGTTCTTC
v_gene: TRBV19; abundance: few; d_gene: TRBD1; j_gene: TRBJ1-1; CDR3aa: CASSIDRGRNTEAFF; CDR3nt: TGTGCCAGTAGTATCGACAGGGGGAGGAACACTGAAGCTTTCTTT
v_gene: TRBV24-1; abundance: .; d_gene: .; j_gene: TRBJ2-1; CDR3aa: CATAPSGTGRLAGYYNEQFF; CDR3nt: TGTGCCACCGCCCCCTCCGGGACAGGGAGACTAGCGGGCTACTACAATGAGCAGTTCTTC
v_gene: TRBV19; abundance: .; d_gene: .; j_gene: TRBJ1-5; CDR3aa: CASSISGIGDQPQHF; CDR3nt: TGTGCCAGTAGTATCTCGGGGATCGGCGATCAGCCCCAGCATTTT
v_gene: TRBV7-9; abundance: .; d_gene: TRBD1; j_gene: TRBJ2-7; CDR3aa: CASSFYAGGGEQYF; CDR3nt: TGTGCCAGCAGCTTTTACGCAGGGGGCGGCGAGCAGTACTTC
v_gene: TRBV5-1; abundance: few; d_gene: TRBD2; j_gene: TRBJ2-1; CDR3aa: CASSLRLAGINEQFF; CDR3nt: TGCGCCAGCAGCTTGCGGCTAGCGGGGATTAATGAGCAGTTCTTC
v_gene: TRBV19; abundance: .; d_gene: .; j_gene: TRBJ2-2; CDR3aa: CASSSASANTGELFF; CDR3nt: TGTGCCAGTAGTAGTGCTAGCGCGAACACCGGGGAGCTGTTTTTT
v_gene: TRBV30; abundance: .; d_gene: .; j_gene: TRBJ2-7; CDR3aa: CAWSLSGSRYEQYF; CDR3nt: TGTGCCTGGAGCTTAAGCGGGTCCCGGTACGAGCAGTACTTC
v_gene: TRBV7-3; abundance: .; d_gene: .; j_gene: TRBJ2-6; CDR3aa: CASSPQGANVLTF; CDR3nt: TGTGCCAGCAGCCCCCAGGGGGCCAACGTCCTGACTTTC
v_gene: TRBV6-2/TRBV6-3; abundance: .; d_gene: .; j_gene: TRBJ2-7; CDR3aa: CASSFGSAYEQYF; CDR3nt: TGTGCCAGCAGTTTCGGGAGTGCATACGAGCAGTACTTC
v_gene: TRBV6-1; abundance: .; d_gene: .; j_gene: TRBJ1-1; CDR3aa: CASSEAGNTEAFF; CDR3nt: TGTGCCAGCAGTGAAGCCGGGAACACTGAAGCTTTCTTT
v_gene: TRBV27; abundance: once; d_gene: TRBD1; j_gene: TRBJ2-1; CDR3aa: CASRQQGSSGLGEQFF; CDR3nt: TGTGCCAGCAGACAACAGGGGTCGAGTGGGCTTGGTGAGCAGTTCTTC
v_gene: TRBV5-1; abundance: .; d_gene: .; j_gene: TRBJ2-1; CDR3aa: CASTEDTYNEQFF; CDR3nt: TGCGCCAGCACAGAGGACACGTACAATGAGCAGTTCTTC
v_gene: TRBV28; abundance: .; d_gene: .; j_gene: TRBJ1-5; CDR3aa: CASRPTGTSNQPQHF; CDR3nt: TGTGCCAGCAGGCCTACAGGAACTAGCAATCAGCCCCAGCATTTT
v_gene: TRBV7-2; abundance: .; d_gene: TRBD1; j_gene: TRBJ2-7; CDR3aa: CASSIGGQGFYEQYF; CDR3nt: TGTGCCAGCAGCATAGGGGGACAGGGATTCTACGAGCAGTACTTC
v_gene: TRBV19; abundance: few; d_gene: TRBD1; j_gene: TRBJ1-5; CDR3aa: CASHIDRVQPQHF; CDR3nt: TGTGCCAGCCACATCGACAGGGTCCAGCCCCAGCATTTT
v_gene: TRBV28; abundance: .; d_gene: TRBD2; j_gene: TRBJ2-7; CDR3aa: CASSYPAGVASREQYF; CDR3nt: TGTGCCAGCAGCTACCCAGCGGGAGTGGCTTCTCGGGAGCAGTACTTC
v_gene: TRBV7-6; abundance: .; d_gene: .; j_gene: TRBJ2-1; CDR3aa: CASSPERRYNEQFF; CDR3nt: TGTGCCAGCAGCCCCGAGCGGAGGTACAATGAGCAGTTCTTC
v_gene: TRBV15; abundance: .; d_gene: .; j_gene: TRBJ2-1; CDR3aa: CATSPHGSGIYNEQFF; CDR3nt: TGTGCCACCAGCCCCCATGGTAGCGGAATCTACAATGAGCAGTTCTTC
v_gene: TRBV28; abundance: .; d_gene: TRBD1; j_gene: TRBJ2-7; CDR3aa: CASRSTGAGYEQYF; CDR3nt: TGTGCCAGCAGATCGACAGGGGCTGGCTACGAGCAGTACTTC
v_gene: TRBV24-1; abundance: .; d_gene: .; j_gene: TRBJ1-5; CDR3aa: CATSDLSINQPQHF; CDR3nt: TGTGCCACCAGTGATTTGTCCATCAATCAGCCCCAGCATTTT
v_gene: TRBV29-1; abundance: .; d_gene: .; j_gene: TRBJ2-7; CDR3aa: CSVGEGHEQYF; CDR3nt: TGCAGCGTTGGTGAGGGCCACGAGCAGTACTTC
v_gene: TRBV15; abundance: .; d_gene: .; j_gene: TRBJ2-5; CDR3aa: CATSRAQGGGETQYF; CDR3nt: TGTGCCACCAGCAGAGCGCAGGGGGGTGGAGAGACCCAGTACTTC
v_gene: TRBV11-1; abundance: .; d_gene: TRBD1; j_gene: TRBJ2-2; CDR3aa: CASSFRTGQATGELFF; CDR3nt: TGTGCCAGCAGTTTCAGAACGGGACAGGCCACCGGGGAGCTGTTTTTT
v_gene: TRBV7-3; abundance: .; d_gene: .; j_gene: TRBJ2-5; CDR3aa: CASSPTRGSGETQYF; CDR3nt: TGTGCCAGCAGCCCGACCCGGGGTTCGGGAGAGACCCAGTACTTC
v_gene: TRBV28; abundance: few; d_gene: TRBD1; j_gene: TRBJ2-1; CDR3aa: CASSLDRGNNEQFF; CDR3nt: TGTGCCAGCAGTTTGGACAGGGGGAACAATGAGCAGTTCTTC
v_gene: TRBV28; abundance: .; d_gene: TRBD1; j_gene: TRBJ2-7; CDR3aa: CASSSRSFRDRKYEQYF; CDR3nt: TGTGCCAGCAGTTCGAGATCCTTCCGGGACAGGAAATACGAGCAGTACTTC
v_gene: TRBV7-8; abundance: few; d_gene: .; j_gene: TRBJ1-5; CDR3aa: CASSPATDPYSNQPQHF; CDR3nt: TGTGCCAGCAGCCCGGCGACAGACCCTTATAGCAATCAGCCCCAGCATTTT
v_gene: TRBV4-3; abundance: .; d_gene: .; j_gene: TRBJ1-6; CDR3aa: CASSQDGYRNSPLHF; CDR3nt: TGCGCCAGCAGCCAAGATGGGTACAGGAATTCACCCCTCCACTTT
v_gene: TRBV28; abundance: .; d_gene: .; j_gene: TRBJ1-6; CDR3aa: CASTPAPRSPLHF; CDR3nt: TGTGCCAGCACCCCTGCCCCGAGGTCACCCCTCCACTTT
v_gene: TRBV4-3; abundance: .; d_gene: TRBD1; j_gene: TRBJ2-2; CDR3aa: CASSTTEMGQGATGELFF; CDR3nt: TGCGCCAGCAGCACCACTGAAATGGGACAGGGGGCAACCGGGGAGCTGTTTTTT
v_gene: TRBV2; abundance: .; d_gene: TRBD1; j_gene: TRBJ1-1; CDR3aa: CASFRTGANTEAFF; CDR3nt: TGTGCCAGCTTTCGGACAGGGGCGAACACTGAAGCTTTCTTT
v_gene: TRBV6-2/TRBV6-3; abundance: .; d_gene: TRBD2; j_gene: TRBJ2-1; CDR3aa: CASSLPPGSGSDEQFF; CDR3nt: TGTGCCAGCAGTCTCCCGCCGGGTAGCGGGAGCGATGAGCAGTTCTTC
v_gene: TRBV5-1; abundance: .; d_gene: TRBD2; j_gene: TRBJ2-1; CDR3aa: CASSAPLAGGPKIF; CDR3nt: TGCGCCAGCAGCGCACCACTAGCGGGAGGGCCTAAAATCTTC
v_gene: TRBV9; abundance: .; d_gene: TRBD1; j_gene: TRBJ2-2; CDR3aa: CASSWGQGMVGELFF; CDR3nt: TGTGCCAGCAGCTGGGGACAGGGGATGGTCGGGGAGCTGTTTTTT
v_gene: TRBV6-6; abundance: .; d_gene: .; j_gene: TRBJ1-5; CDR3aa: CASSRGTSNQPQHF; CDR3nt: TGTGCCAGCAGCCGGGGGACTAGCAATCAGCCCCAGCATTTT
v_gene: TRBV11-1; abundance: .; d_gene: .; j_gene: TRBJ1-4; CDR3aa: CASSFGSTNEKLFF; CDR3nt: TGTGCCAGCAGCTTCGGGTCAACTAATGAAAAACTGTTTTTT
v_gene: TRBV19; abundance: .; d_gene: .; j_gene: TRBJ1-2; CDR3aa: CASRITGNYGYTF; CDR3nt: TGTGCCAGTAGGATAACAGGAAACTATGGCTACACCTTC
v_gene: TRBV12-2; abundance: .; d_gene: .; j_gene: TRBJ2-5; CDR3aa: CASRLVGSGRQETQYF; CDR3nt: TGTGCAAGTCGCTTAGTGGGGAGCGGCCGACAAGAGACCCAGTACTTC
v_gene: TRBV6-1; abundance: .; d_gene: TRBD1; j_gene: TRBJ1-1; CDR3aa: CASSEFPGGNTEAFF; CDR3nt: TGTGCCAGCAGTGAATTTCCAGGGGGCAACACTGAAGCTTTCTTT